The source of this T cell receptor beta chain is a study of blood T cell repertoires in COVID-19 (dated by TCRdb to the early 2020s). Turning to the overall study: The collaborator samples originated in the United States, Italy and Spain and spanned the acute and convalescent phases of COVID-19. The prospective study material was composed of cDNA or gDNA derived from T cells, B-cell-depleted T cells, or PBMCs. Subjects who had been exposed to COVID-19, were actively infected with it, or had recovered from it provided the deeply sampled blood TCRbeta repertoires that made up the dataset. The repertoires were released in a freely available public database intended as a resource for research on the immune response to SARS-CoV-2. The samples were drawn from the first 160 participants of the ongoing ImmuneRACE study and from more than 1,000 subjects provided by 6 global collaborators. The sample metadata nearly always contained a de-identified subject ID, COVID-19 status, age in years and sex. HLA class I and class II types, where available, came from metadata supplied by the sample provider rather than from assay-based typing. General findings and caveats noted by the study authors: The quantity of clinical and demographic metadata differed by source and by participant and was supplied without curation.

TCRbeta CDR3 regions were amplified from genomic DNA using the immunoSEQ Assay, a bias-controlled multiplex PCR. On the authors' methods: Nucleated cell counts per sample were estimated from amplification of reference gene primers within the assay. Sequence reads were collapsed and filtered to measure the absolute abundance of every unique TCRbeta CDR3 rearrangement. For each sample, productive Simpson clonality was calculated as the square root of Simpson's diversity index over productive rearrangements. The clones in this table, taken by TCRdb from immuneACCESS, are in-frame only. Not every clone is retained; where verified, under half of the shortfall comes from an unresolved V gene, and the cause of the rest is unknown. V and J calls and clone size are as listed in that table; D and trimming were resolved from the DNA. The sample records some 54,000 clones, roughly four fifths of which are singletons. The ten top clones hold less than 2% of the sample.

With respect to this clone: What this receptor recognizes is not known. No much larger clonotype is one base removed from it; base qualities were not supplied.

V lost 0 bases and J lost 1 base, and the count of bases not matched to a germline gene is 9. The cysteine opens and the phenylalanine closes a CDR3 of 17 amino acids. Only the CDR3 portion is preserved as DNA: 51 bases, with reading frame beginning at the first base. The germline V gene (reference sequence) provides CDR1 GTSNPN and CDR2 SVGIG. The collaborating institutions used their own protocols to collect whole blood in K2EDTA tubes. For TCRbeta analysis, collaborator samples were shipped as frozen whole blood, as isolated PBMCs, or as DNA extracted from either sample type. Recombination connected TRBV30 to TRBJ1-3, and TRBD1 aligns with 7 junction nucleotides. The source is a woman aged 60-75 years with acute or convalescent COVID-19. The sequencing sample was made of peripheral blood. CDR3 reads: CAWSVTGVRGSGNTIYF. Read as DNA, the sequence is TGTGCCTGGAGTGTCACAGGGGTAAGAGGTTCTGGAAACACCATATATTTT.